This T cell receptor beta chain was identified during a study of cytomegalovirus exposure and HLA in healthy donors. Notes on the study in general: In a later analysis, TCR beta V- and J-gene trimming was associated with a missense DCLRE1C variant.

PCR primers comprised 60 Vbeta and 13 Jbeta primers. TCRdb keeps only in-frame clones here, not all; method: immunoSEQ multiplex PCR. Of 150,000 to 200,000 clones in the sample, 78% are singletons; the top ten hold roughly an eighth. Concerning this clone: Its antigen remains unidentified.

CDR3 length: 17 amino acids. Trimming shortened V by 4 bases and J by 1 base, and 15 bases separated the two germline ends. Germline assignment: CDR1 SGHDT and CDR2 YYEEEE. The specimen sequenced was PBMCs. This TCR was recovered from a woman aged 30 to 39 in good health and CMV-seropositive. The chain employs TRBV5-6 and TRBJ1-6; perhaps TRBD1 as D (5 bases). CDR3 DNA sequence: TGTGCCAGCAGCCCCGGGCCCGCAGGGTCCTATAATTCACCCCTCCACTTT. Encoded protein: CASSPGPAGSYNSPLHF.